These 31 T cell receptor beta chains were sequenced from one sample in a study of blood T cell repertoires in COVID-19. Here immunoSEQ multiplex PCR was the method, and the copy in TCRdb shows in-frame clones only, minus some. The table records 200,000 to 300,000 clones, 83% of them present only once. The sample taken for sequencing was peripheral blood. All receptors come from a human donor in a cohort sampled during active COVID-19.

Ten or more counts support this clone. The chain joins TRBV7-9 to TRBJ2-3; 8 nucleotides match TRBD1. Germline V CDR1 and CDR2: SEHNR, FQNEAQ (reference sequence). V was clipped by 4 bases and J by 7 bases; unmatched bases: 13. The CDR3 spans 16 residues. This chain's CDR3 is CASSSTRTGIWNTQYF. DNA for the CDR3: TGTGCCAGCAGCTCCACCCGGACAGGGATATGGAATACGCAGTATTTT.

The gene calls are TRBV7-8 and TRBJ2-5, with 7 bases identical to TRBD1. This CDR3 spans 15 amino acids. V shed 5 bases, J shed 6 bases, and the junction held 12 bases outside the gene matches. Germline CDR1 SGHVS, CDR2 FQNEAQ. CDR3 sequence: CASSHLKGASKTQYF. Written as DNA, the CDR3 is TGTGCCAGCAGCCACTTAAAGGGGGCGTCGAAGACCCAGTACTTC.

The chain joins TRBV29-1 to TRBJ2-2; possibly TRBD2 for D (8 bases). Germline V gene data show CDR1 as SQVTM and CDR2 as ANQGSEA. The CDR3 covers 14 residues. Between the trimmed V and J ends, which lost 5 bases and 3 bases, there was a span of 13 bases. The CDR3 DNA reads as TGCAGCGTTCTTAGCGGGACAGACACCGGGGAGCTGTTTTTT. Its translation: CSVLSGTDTGELFF.

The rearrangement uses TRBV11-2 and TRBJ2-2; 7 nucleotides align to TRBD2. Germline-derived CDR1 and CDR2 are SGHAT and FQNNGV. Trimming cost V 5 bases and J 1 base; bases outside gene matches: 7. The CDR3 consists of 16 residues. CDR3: CASSPLASGNTGELFF. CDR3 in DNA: TGTGCCAGCAGCCCCTTGGCTAGCGGGAACACCGGGGAGCTGTTTTTT.

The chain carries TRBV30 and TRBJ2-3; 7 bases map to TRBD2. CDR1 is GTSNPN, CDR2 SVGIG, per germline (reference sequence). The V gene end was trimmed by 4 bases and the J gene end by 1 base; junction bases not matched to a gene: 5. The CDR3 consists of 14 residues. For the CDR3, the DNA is TGTGCCTGGAATGCGGGGGACCGCACAGATACGCAGTATTTT. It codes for CAWNAGDRTDTQYF.

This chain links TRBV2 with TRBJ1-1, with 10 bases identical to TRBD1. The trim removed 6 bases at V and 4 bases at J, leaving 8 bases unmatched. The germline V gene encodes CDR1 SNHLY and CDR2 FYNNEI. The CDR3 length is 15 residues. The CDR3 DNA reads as TGTGCCAGCAGACAGGACAGGGGGTCGAGCACTGAAGCTTTCTTT. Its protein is CASRQDRGSSTEAFF.

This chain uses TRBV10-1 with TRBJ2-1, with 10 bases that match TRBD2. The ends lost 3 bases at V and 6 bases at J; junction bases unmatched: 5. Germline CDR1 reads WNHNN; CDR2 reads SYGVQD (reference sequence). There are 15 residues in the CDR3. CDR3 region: CASSDQAGGFNEQFF. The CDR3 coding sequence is TGCGCCAGCAGTGATCAAGCGGGAGGGTTCAATGAGCAGTTCTTC.

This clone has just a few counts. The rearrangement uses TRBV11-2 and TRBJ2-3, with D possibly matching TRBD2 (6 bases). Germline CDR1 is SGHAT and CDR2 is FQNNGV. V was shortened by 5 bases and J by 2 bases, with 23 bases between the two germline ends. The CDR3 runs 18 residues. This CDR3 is CASSRLALAKRTTDTQYF. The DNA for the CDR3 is TGTGCCAGCAGCCGTCTGGCACTAGCCAAAAGAACCACAGATACGCAGTATTTT.

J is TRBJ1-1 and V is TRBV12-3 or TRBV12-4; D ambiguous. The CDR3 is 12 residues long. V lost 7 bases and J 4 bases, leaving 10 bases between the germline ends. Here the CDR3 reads CASNSLVTEAFF. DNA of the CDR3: TGTGCCAGCAATTCACTCGTCACTGAAGCTTTCTTT.

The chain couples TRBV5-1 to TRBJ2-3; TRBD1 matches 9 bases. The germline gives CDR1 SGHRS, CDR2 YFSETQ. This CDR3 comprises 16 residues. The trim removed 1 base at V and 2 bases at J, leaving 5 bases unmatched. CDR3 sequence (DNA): TGCGCCAGCAGCTTGTCGACAGGGGGACTCACAGATACGCAGTATTTT. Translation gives CASSLSTGGLTDTQYF.

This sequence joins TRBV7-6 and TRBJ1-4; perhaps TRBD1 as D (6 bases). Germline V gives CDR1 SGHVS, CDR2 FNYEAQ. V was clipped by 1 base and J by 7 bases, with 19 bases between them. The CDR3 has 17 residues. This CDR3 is CASSLVPTGAEREKLFF. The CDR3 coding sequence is TGTGCCAGCAGCTTAGTTCCGACAGGCGCGGAACGTGAAAAACTGTTTTTT.

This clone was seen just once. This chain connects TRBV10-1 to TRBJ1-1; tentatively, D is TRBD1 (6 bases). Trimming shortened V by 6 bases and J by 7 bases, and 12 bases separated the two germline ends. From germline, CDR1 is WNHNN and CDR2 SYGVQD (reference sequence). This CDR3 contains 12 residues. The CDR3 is CASRVTGGEAFF. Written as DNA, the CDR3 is TGCGCCAGCAGGGTGACAGGTGGTGAAGCTTTCTTT.

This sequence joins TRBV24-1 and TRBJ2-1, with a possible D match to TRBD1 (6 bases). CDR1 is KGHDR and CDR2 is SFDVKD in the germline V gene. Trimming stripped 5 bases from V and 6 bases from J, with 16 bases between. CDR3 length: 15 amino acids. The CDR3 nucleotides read TGTGCCACCAGTGGCACTAGGGGGTGGGCCAATGAGCAGTTCTTC. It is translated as CATSGTRGWANEQFF.

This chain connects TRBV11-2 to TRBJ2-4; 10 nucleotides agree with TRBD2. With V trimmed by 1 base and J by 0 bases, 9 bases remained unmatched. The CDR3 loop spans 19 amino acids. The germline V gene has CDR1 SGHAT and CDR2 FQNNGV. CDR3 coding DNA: TGTGCCAGCAGCTTAGGTTTAGGCAAGCGGGGGGGAGCCAAAAACATTCAGTACTTC. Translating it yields CASSLGLGKRGGAKNIQYF. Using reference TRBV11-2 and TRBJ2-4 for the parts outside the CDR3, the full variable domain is EAGVAQSPRYKIIEKRQSVAFWCNPISGHATLYWYQQILGQGPKLLIQFQNNGVVDDSQLPKDRFSAERLKGVDSTLKIQPAKLEDSAVYLCASSLGLGKRGGAKNIQYFGAGTRLSVL.

In DNA, the CDR3 is TGTGCCAGCCGACGACAGGGGGCGGCGAACACCGGGGAGCTGTTTTTT. This gives the protein CASRRQGAANTGELFF. V is TRBV11-2 and J is TRBJ2-2; TRBD1 aligns across 10 bases. Germline trimming cut 8 bases from V and 0 bases from J; bases unmatched to any gene: 6. CDR1 SGHAT and CDR2 FQNNGV come from the germline V gene. The CDR3 covers 16 residues.

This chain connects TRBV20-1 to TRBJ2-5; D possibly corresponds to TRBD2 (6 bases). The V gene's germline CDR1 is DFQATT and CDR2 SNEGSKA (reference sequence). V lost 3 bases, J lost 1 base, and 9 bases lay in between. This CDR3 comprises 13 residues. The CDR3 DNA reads TGCAGTGCTAGTCGCGGGGCCCAAGAGACCCAGTACTTC. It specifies CSASRGAQETQYF.

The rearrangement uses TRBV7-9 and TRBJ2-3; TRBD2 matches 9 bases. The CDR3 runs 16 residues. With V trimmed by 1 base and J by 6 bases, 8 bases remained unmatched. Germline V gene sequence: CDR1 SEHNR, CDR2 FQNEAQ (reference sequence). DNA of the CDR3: TGTGCCAGCAGCTTAGATCTGCTAGCGGGATTTGATACGCAGTATTTT. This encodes CASSLDLLAGFDTQYF.

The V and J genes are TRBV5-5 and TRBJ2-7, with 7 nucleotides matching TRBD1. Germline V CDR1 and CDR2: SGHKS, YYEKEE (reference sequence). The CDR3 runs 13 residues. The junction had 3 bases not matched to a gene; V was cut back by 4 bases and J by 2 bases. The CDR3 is CASSEGQPYEQYF. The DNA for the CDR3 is TGTGCCAGCAGCGAGGGACAGCCCTACGAGCAGTACTTC.

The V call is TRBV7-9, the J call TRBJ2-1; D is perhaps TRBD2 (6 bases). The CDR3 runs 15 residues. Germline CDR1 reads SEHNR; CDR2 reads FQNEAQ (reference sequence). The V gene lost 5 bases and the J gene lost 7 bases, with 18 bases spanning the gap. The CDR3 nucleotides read TGTGCCAGCAGCCCCTCAGCAGGGAGGTATAATGAGCAGTTCTTC. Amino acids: CASSPSAGRYNEQFF.

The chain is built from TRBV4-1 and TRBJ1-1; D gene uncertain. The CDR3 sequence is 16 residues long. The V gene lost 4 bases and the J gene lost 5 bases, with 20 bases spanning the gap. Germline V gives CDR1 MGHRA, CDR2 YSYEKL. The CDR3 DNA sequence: TGCGCCAGCAGCCCCCGGAGAAGCGGGGTGAGGACTGAAGCTTTCTTT. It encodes CASSPRRSGVRTEAFF.

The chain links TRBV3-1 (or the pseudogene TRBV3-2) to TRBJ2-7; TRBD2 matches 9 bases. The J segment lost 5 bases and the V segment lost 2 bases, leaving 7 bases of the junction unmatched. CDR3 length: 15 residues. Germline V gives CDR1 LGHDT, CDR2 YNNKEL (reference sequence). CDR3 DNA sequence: TGTGCCAGCAGCCAACAGCGGGGGGCTGTCGACGAGCAGTACTTC. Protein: CASSQQRGAVDEQYF.

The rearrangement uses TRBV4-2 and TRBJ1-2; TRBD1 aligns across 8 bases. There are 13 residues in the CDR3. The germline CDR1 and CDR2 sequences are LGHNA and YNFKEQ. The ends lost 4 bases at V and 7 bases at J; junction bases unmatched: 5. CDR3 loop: CASSPGQGTGYTF. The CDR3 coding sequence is TGTGCCAGCAGCCCAGGACAGGGAACTGGCTACACCTTC.

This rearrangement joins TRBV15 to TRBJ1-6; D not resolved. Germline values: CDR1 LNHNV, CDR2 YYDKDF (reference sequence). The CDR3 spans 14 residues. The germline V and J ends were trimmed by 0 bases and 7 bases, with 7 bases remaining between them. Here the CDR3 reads CATSREQINSPLHF. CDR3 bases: TGTGCCACCAGCAGAGAACAGATCAATTCACCCCTCCACTTT.

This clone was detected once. The CDR3 coding sequence is TGTGCCACCAGTGGAGGGACAGGCCTAACCGGGGAGCTGTTTTTT. Translated, it gives CATSGGTGLTGELFF. The chain uses TRBV24-1 and TRBJ2-2; 8 nucleotides match TRBD1. The CDR3 contains 15 residues. J was trimmed by 5 bases and V by 5 bases; bases with no gene match: 6. From germline, CDR1 is KGHDR and CDR2 SFDVKD.

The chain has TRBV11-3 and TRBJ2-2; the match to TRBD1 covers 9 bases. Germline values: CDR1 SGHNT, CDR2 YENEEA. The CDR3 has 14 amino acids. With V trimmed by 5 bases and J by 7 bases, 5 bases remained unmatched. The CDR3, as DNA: TGTGCCAGCAGCCAACAGGGGGCTAACGGGGAGCTGTTTTTT. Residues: CASSQQGANGELFF.

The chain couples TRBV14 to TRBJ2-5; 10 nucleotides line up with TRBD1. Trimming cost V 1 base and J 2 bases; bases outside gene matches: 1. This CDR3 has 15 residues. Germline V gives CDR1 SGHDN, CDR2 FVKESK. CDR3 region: CASSQGQGAQETQYF. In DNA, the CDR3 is TGTGCCAGCAGCCAAGGACAGGGGGCACAAGAGACCCAGTACTTC.

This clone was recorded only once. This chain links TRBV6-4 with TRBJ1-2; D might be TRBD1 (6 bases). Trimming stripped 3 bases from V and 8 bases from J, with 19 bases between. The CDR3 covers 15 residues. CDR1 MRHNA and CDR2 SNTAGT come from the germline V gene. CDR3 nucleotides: TGTGCCAGCAGTGAGGGGGGGCCCAGGGTTGGCGGCTACACCTTC. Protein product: CASSEGGPRVGGYTF.

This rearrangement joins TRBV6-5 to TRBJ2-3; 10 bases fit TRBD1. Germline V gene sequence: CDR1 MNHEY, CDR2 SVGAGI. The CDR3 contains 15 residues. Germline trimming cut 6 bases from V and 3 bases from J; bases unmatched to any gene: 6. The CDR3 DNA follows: TGTGCCAGCAGCATTTGGACAGGGGGAACAGATACGCAGTATTTT. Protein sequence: CASSIWTGGTDTQYF.

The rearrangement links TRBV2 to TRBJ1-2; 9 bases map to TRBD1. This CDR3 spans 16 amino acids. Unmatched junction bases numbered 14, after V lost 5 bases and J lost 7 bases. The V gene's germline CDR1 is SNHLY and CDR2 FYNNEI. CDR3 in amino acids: CASSRNLQGARGGYTF. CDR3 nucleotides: TGTGCCAGCAGTAGGAATCTACAGGGGGCACGGGGTGGCTACACCTTC.

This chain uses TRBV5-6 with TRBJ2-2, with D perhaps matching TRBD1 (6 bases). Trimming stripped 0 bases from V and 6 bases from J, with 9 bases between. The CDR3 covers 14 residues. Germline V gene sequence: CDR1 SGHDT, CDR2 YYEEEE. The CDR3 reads CASSLAGAPGELFF. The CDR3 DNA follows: TGTGCCAGCAGCTTGGCAGGGGCCCCCGGGGAGCTGTTTTTT. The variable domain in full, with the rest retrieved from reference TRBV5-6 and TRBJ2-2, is DAGVTQSPTHLIKTRGQQVTLRCSPKSGHDTVSWYQQALGQGPQFIFQYYEEEERQRGNFPDRFSGHQFPNYSSELNVNALLLGDSALYLCASSLAGAPGELFFGEGSRLTVL.

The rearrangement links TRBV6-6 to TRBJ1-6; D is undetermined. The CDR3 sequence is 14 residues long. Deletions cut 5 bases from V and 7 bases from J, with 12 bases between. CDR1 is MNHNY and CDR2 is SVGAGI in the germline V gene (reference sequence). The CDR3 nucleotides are TGTGCCAGCAGTCCGCTCACAAAGAATTCACCCCTCCACTTT. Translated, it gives CASSPLTKNSPLHF.